These 14 T cell receptor beta chains came from one sample sequenced in a study of blood T cell repertoires in COVID-19. Clones were read by immunoSEQ multiplex PCR, and TCRdb kept only the in-frame ones, dropping some. The sample holds a few hundred thousand clones, more than 85% seen once. Sequencing used peripheral blood. The origin of the receptors is a man between 18 and 35 years old with active or convalescent COVID-19.

The chain carries TRBV24-1 and TRBJ1-5; D remains unclear. Germline CDR1 and CDR2: KGHDR and SFDVKD. The ends were cut back, 5 bases at V and 3 bases at J, with 7 bases in the middle. This CDR3 has 13 residues. The CDR3 sequence is CATSAGDNQPQHF. CDR3 DNA sequence: TGTGCCACCAGTGCGGGTGACAATCAGCCCCAGCATTTT.

This sequence joins TRBV18 and TRBJ2-7; no firm D call. Germline V gene data show CDR1 as KGHSH and CDR2 as LQKENI. CDR3 length: 12 residues. Trimming pared 1 base from V and 6 bases from J, leaving 7 bases between. CDR3 region: CASSPLGREQYF. CDR3 nucleotides: TGTGCCAGCTCACCACTTGGGCGCGAGCAGTACTTC.

V is TRBV27 and J is TRBJ1-5; D ambiguous. The CDR3 extends over 13 amino acids. The germline V gene encodes CDR1 MNHEY and CDR2 SMNVEV (reference sequence). V was clipped by 6 bases and J by 6 bases, with 12 bases between them. CDR3 coding DNA: TGTGCCAGCAGGCGGGGATTGTCTCAGCCCCAGCATTTT. It codes for CASRRGLSQPQHF.

The chain links TRBV6-1 to TRBJ1-1; D not resolved. Germline V gene lookup returns CDR1 MNHNS and CDR2 SASEGT. The length of the CDR3 is 15 residues. V dropped 3 bases and J dropped 0 bases, with 11 bases sitting between them. CDR3 sequence: CASSEQAVLNTEAFF. CDR3 DNA sequence: TGTGCCAGCAGTGAGCAGGCCGTATTGAACACTGAAGCTTTCTTT.

V gene TRBV19 combines with J gene TRBJ1-5; no clear D. V lost 3 bases to trimming and J lost 4 bases, with 13 bases between them. Germline CDR1 and CDR2: LNHDA and SQIVND (reference sequence). The length of the CDR3 is 15 residues. The DNA for the CDR3 is TGTGCCAGTAGTATCATCCGGGAACTTAATCAGCCCCAGCATTTT. Translated, it gives CASSIIRELNQPQHF.

The chain has TRBV20-1 and TRBJ2-3; D is possibly TRBD2 (6 bases). V dropped 3 bases and J dropped 1 base, with 14 bases sitting between them. Germline assignment: CDR1 DFQATT and CDR2 SNEGSKA (reference sequence). The CDR3 sequence is 15 residues long. The CDR3 coding sequence is TGCAGTGCTAGTATTTTCGGGGAGGGCACAGATACGCAGTATTTT. Translating it yields CSASIFGEGTDTQYF.

The chain has TRBV24-1 and TRBJ2-2, with 7 bases lining up with TRBD1. After removal of 0 bases from V and 7 bases from J, the junction contained 7 bases not matched to a gene. This CDR3 comprises 16 residues. CDR1 KGHDR and CDR2 SFDVKD come from the germline V gene. The CDR3 protein is CATSDLPQGVNGELFF. CDR3 DNA: TGTGCCACCAGTGATTTGCCCCAGGGGGTTAACGGGGAGCTGTTTTTT.

The chain combines TRBV7-9 with TRBJ2-7; D is uncertain. CDR3 length: 14 residues. V lost 2 bases to trimming and J lost 5 bases, with 13 bases between them. Germline V gene data show CDR1 as SEHNR and CDR2 as FQNEAQ (reference sequence). CDR3 in amino acids: CASSLPVEHHEQYF. DNA for the CDR3: TGTGCCAGCAGCTTACCGGTCGAGCACCACGAGCAGTACTTC.

The chain's CDR3 is CASSIGTGGGYTF. CDR3 coding DNA: TGTGCCAGTAGTATAGGTACCGGCGGAGGCTACACCTTC. The chain uses TRBV19 and TRBJ1-2, with D unclear. CDR1 is LNHDA and CDR2 is SQIVND in the germline V gene (reference sequence). This CDR3 is built from 13 residues. The V end was cut by 1 base, the J end by 8 bases, with 11 bases between.

In this sample, this clone turned up a few times. The chain combines TRBV5-4 with TRBJ1-1, with 9 bases identical to TRBD1. The V and J ends lost 4 bases and 8 bases, in that order; junction bases with no gene match: 9. In germline, CDR1 is SGHNT, CDR2 YYREEE (reference sequence). This CDR3 spans 14 amino acids. The CDR3 coding sequence is TGTGCCAGCAGCGCATGGGACAGGGAGGAGGAAGCTTTCTTT. This encodes CASSAWDREEEAFF.

A few counts support this clone. The chain carries TRBV11-3 and TRBJ1-3, with 8 bases fitting TRBD1. The V segment lost 1 base and the J segment 8 bases; nucleotides outside the gene matches: 13. Germline-derived CDR1 and CDR2 are SGHNT and YENEEA. The CDR3 runs 17 residues. CDR3 sequence reads: CASSLGHGTGLDDTIYF. The CDR3 DNA reads TGTGCCAGCAGCTTAGGCCATGGGACAGGCCTAGACGACACCATATATTTT.

This clone was picked up a small number of times. The chain joins TRBV30 to TRBJ2-7; 8 nucleotides line up with TRBD1. The ends lost 7 bases at V and 4 bases at J; junction bases unmatched: 9. CDR3 length: 13 residues. CDR1 and CDR2 from the germline V gene are GTSNPN and SVGIG (reference sequence). The CDR3 reads CAYGETGAYEQYF. CDR3 nucleotide sequence: TGTGCCTATGGGGAGACAGGGGCTTACGAGCAGTACTTC.

V is TRBV6-5 and J is TRBJ2-5, with D maybe TRBD1 (7 bases). V lost 2 bases and J lost 4, with 17 bases in between. The CDR3 contains 16 residues. Per germline, CDR1 MNHEY and CDR2 SVGAGI. This CDR3 is CASSYKGGGRGETQYF. The CDR3 DNA is TGTGCCAGCAGTTACAAAGGGGGCGGGCGGGGAGAGACCCAGTACTTC.

This sequence joins TRBV6-5 and TRBJ2-5, with 7 bases that match TRBD1. The CDR3 runs 12 residues. From germline, CDR1 is MNHEY and CDR2 SVGAGI. The junction had 8 bases not matched to a gene; V was cut back by 11 bases and J by 5 bases. Here the CDR3 DNA reads TGTGCCGGAAGACAGGGTCCGGAGACCCAGTACTTC. Translating gives CAGRQGPETQYF.